Listed here are 24 T cell receptor beta chains from one sample, sequenced in a study of post-analysis software for immune sequencing data. The study's findings and limits: Five or six TRBV segments, TRBV5-6, TRBV5-1 and TRBV20-1 among them, were found more frequent in patients than controls.

TCR beta cDNA libraries included unique molecular identifiers. A single record per CDR3 protein comes from TCRdb applying MiXCR to the PCR reads. The sample holds more than 500,000 distinct CDR3 sequences, around 31% seen once. For these receptors, no antigen is known. The sequencing input was blood. These TCRs come from a girl aged 2-17 years with multiple sclerosis.

This clonotype was observed a handful of times. The gene calls are TRBV7-2 and TRBJ2-5, with no clear D. The V end was cut by 2 bases, the J end by 2 bases, with 9 bases between. The CDR3 runs to 14 residues. Germline CDR1 SGHTA, CDR2 FQGNSA. CDR3 protein: CASSLWAYQETQYF. The CDR3 DNA reads TGTGCCAGCAGCTTATGGGCCTATCAAGAGACCCAGTACTTC.

This clonotype was seen a handful of times. The rearrangement uses TRBV7-9 and TRBJ2-7; 13 nucleotides align to TRBD2. The germline V gene encodes CDR1 SEHNR and CDR2 FQNEAQ (reference sequence). The CDR3 spans 16 residues. Trimming at V came to 4 bases and at J to 0 bases, leaving 3 bases not matched to a gene. The CDR3 nucleotides read TGTGCCAGCAGCTGGAGGACTAGCGGGAGCTCCTACGAGCAGTACTTC. The encoded protein is CASSWRTSGSSYEQYF.

V gene TRBV6-1 combines with J gene TRBJ1-4, with D possibly being TRBD1 (5 bases). This CDR3 comprises 15 residues. V lost 5 bases, J lost 3 bases, and 13 bases lay in between. Germline V gene lookup returns CDR1 MNHNS and CDR2 SASEGT. Here the CDR3 reads CASSLQLGPNEKLFF. The DNA for the CDR3 is TGTGCCAGCAGTTTACAACTGGGGCCTAATGAAAAACTGTTTTTT.

This clonotype was observed a few times. The chain recombines TRBV12-3 or TRBV12-4 with TRBJ2-1; 10 nucleotides align to TRBD2. This CDR3 is 15 amino acids long. Unmatched junction bases numbered 10, after V lost 3 bases and J lost 11 bases. CDR3 protein: CASSFNSGGPPKQFF. The CDR3 DNA is TGTGCCAGCAGTTTTAATAGCGGGGGGCCCCCAAAGCAGTTCTTC.

This sequence joins TRBV5-5 and TRBJ2-7; 7 nucleotides line up with TRBD2. The ends lost 5 bases at V and 0 bases at J; junction bases unmatched: 8. Germline V lookup: CDR1 SGHKS, CDR2 YYEKEE (reference sequence). The CDR3 sequence is 15 residues long. CDR3 sequence (DNA): TGTGCCAGCAGTTGGGGGGGGAGGAGCTCCTACGAGCAGTACGTC. Amino acids: CASSWGGRSSYEQYV.

V gene TRBV9 combines with J gene TRBJ2-3; 12 bases map to TRBD2. CDR3 length: 17 residues. V lost 3 bases, J lost 0 bases, and 5 bases stayed unmatched. Germline V gene sequence: CDR1 SGDLS, CDR2 YYNGEE. CDR3 DNA: TGTGCCAGCAGCGCGCTAGGGACTAGCGGGAGCACAGATACGCAGTATTTT. Translation: CASSALGTSGSTDTQYF.

The chain carries TRBV5-5 and TRBJ2-5, with D unresolved. The CDR3 is made up of 13 amino acids. V was shortened by 0 bases and J by 4 bases, with 7 bases between the two germline ends. Germline CDR1 is SGHKS and CDR2 is YYEKEE (reference sequence). CDR3 DNA sequence: TGTGCCAGCAGCTTGGGGCGTCCAGAGACCCAGTACTTC. As protein: CASSLGRPETQYF.

The chain uses TRBV24-1 and TRBJ2-3; 9 positions match TRBD1. V was pared by 5 bases and J by 5 bases, with 7 bases of the junction left unmatched. There are 15 residues in the CDR3. CDR1 is KGHDR and CDR2 is SFDVKD in the germline V gene. The CDR3 loop reads CATSAGTGNGDTQYF. In DNA form, the CDR3 reads TGTGCCACCAGTGCGGGGACAGGGAACGGAGATACGCAGTATTTT.

The chain recombines TRBV28 with TRBJ1-2; D unresolved. Trimming removed 4 bases from V and 0 bases from J, with 9 bases in between. Germline V gives CDR1 MDHEN, CDR2 SYDVKM. This CDR3 is built from 14 residues. As DNA, the CDR3 is TGTGCCAGCAGTTCCATAGGTACTAACTATGGCTACACCTTC. It is translated as CASSSIGTNYGYTF.

Points on this clonotype: An end of the junction differs from the germline gene, which may be a read error. V is TRBV9 and J is TRBJ2-7; TRBD2 matches 14 bases. Germline values: CDR1 SGDLS, CDR2 YYNGEE. This CDR3 has 16 residues. CDR3 nucleotides: TGTGCCAGCAGCTTCCGACTAGCGGGGGGGCAAAATGAGCAGTACTTT. Translating gives CASSFRLAGGQNEQYF.

V is TRBV14 and J is TRBJ2-1, with D tentatively TRBD1 (5 bases). This CDR3 comprises 14 residues. The V and J ends lost 4 bases and 5 bases respectively, with 12 bases between them. Germline CDR1 reads SGHDN; CDR2 reads FVKESK. CDR3 DNA sequence: TGTGCCAGCAGCCGGCCAGGGCGAAACAATGAGCAGTTCTTC. Translating it yields CASSRPGRNNEQFF.

In its sample, this clonotype was seen a few times. The chain is built from TRBV4-1 and TRBJ1-1, with TRBD1 as a possible D gene (6 bases). The CDR3 extends over 15 amino acids. CDR1 and CDR2 from the germline V gene are MGHRA and YSYEKL. The V end lost 0 bases, the J end lost 3 bases, and 11 bases lay between the germline ends. The CDR3 DNA follows: TGCGCCAGCAGCCAAGATCCCAGGGGAGACACTGAAGCTTTCTTT. Translating gives CASSQDPRGDTEAFF.

This chain connects TRBV7-8 to TRBJ1-4; D ambiguous. Per germline, CDR1 SGHVS and CDR2 FQNEAQ. Trimming took 0 bases from V and 5 from J, leaving 13 bases between them. The CDR3 sequence is 16 residues long. The CDR3 DNA reads TGTGCCAGCAGCTTAGCGCGGTTTTCAGAAAATGAAAAACTGTTTTTT. It translates to CASSLARFSENEKLFF.

This chain links TRBV2 with TRBJ2-6, with D unresolved. Germline V CDR1 and CDR2: SNHLY, FYNNEI. V was trimmed by 6 bases and J by 3 bases, leaving 9 bases between them. This CDR3 spans 14 amino acids. CDR3 in DNA: TGTGCCAGCAGCAAATCTAATGGGGCCAACGTCCTGACTTTC. As protein: CASSKSNGANVLTF.

The rearrangement links TRBV12-3 or TRBV12-4 to TRBJ2-5, with 9 bases identical to TRBD1. The CDR3 runs 16 residues. Trimming cost V 3 bases and J 2 bases; bases outside gene matches: 7. The CDR3 here is CASSFGTGWSQETQYF. The CDR3 DNA sequence: TGTGCCAGCAGTTTTGGGACAGGGTGGAGTCAAGAGACCCAGTACTTC.

This clonotype has a handful of counts. CDR3 bases: TGCGCCAGCAGCGGGACAGGGTCTAGCTCTGGGGCCAACGTCCTGACTTTC. Its protein product is CASSGTGSSSGANVLTF. V is TRBV10-2 and J is TRBJ2-6, with TRBD1 matching 9 bases. The CDR3 is 17 amino acids. Trimming at V came to 6 bases and at J to 0 bases, leaving 6 bases not matched to a gene. Germline CDR1 is WSHSY and CDR2 is SAAADI.

The V and J genes are TRBV20-1 and TRBJ2-1, with 7 bases matching TRBD2. The germline gives CDR1 DFQATT, CDR2 SNEGSKA (reference sequence). Trimming at V came to 5 bases and at J to 1 base, leaving 5 bases not matched to a gene. The CDR3 has 14 amino acids. The CDR3 protein is CSAPERGSYNEQFF. The CDR3 nucleotides are TGCAGTGCTCCGGAGCGGGGTTCCTACAATGAGCAGTTCTTC.

This clonotype was seen only a few times. J is TRBJ1-4 and V is TRBV5-1; D is ambiguous. Trimming left V 0 bases short and J 7 bases short, with 16 bases between. This CDR3 comprises 16 residues. Per the germline V gene, CDR1 is SGHRS and CDR2 is YFSETQ. CDR3 in DNA: TGCGCCAGCAGCTTGGTAACCGGCAGCCGAGGTGAAAAACTGTTTTTT. Protein sequence: CASSLVTGSRGEKLFF. The whole variable domain, remainder taken from reference TRBV5-1 and TRBJ1-4, is KAGVTQTPRYLIKTRGQQVTLSCSPISGHRSVSWYQQTPGQGLQFLFEYFSETQRNKGNFPGRFSGRQFSNSRSEMNVSTLELGDSALYLCASSLVTGSRGEKLFFGSGTQLSVL.

J is TRBJ2-5 and V is TRBV24-1, with D perhaps assigned TRBD1 or TRBD2 (5 bases each). The CDR3 contains 13 residues. The V end lost 3 bases, the J end lost 9 bases, and 13 bases lay between the germline ends. CDR1 and CDR2 from the germline V gene are KGHDR and SFDVKD. The CDR3 loop reads CATSDPGTPAQYF. For the CDR3, the DNA is TGTGCCACCAGTGATCCCGGGACCCCAGCCCAGTACTTC.

This clonotype was seen a few times. This sequence joins TRBV6-5 and TRBJ1-4; D unclear. Germline assignment: CDR1 MNHEY and CDR2 SVGAGI. The CDR3 consists of 13 residues. V was cut by 1 base and J by 8 bases, with 8 bases left in between. CDR3 in DNA: TGTGCCAGCAGTTACTGGGCCGGAGAAAAACTGTTTTTT. Encoded protein: CASSYWAGEKLFF.

The chain couples TRBV5-5 to TRBJ1-2; no clear D gene. V lost 3 bases and J 4 bases, leaving 13 bases between the germline ends. This CDR3 has 14 residues. The germline CDR1 and CDR2 sequences are SGHKS and YYEKEE (reference sequence). The CDR3 spells CASSSRWKSYGYTF. The CDR3 DNA sequence: TGTGCCAGCAGCTCGAGGTGGAAGAGCTATGGCTACACCTTC.

This clonotype came up a few times. The chain combines TRBV6-6 with TRBJ1-2; tentatively, D is TRBD1 (5 bases). V shed 5 bases and J shed 10 bases, with 14 bases lying between them. The CDR3 is 12 residues long. Per germline, CDR1 MNHNY and CDR2 SVGAGI (reference sequence). This chain's CDR3 is CASSPRQGDYTF. CDR3 sequence (DNA): TGTGCCAGCAGTCCCCGCCAGGGTGACTACACCTTC.

This clonotype turned up a few times. The V call is TRBV6-4, the J call TRBJ2-1, with TRBD2 identical over 10 bases. This CDR3 is built from 16 residues. V gave up 0 bases and J gave up 6 bases; unmatched junction bases: 5. Germline V gene sequence: CDR1 MRHNA, CDR2 SNTAGT. Here the CDR3 reads CASSDSAGGFINEQFF. In DNA form, the CDR3 reads TGTGCCAGCAGTGACTCAGCGGGGGGGTTTATCAATGAGCAGTTCTTC.

The V call is TRBV6-6, the J call TRBJ1-2; 7 bases fit TRBD1. The germline CDR1 and CDR2 sequences are MNHNY and SVGAGI (reference sequence). V shed 2 bases and J 9 bases; nucleotides not matched to a gene: 12. The CDR3 spans 15 residues. The DNA of the CDR3 is TGTGCCAGCAGTTACCGAGGGACAGCCGAGGAAAGCTACACCTTC. This gives the protein CASSYRGTAEESYTF.